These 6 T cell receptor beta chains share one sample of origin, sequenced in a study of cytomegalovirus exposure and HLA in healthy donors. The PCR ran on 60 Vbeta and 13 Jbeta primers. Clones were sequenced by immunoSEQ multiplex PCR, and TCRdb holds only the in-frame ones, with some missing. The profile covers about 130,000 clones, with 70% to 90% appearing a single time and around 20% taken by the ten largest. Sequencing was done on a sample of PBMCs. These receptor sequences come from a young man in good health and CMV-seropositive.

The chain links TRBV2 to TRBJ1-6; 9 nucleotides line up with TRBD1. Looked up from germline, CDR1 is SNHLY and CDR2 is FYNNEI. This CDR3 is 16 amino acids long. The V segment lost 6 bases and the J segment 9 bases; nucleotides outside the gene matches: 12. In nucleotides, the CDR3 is TGTGCCAGCAGCAAACAGGGGGCGACTGGTAGTTCACCCCTCCACTTT. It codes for CASSKQGATGSSPLHF.

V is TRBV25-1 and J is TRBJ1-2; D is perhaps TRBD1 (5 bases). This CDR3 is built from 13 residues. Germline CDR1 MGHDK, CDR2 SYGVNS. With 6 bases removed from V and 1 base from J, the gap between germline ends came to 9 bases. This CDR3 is CASRPDSNYGYTF. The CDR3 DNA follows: TGTGCCAGCAGACCCGACAGTAACTATGGCTACACCTTC.

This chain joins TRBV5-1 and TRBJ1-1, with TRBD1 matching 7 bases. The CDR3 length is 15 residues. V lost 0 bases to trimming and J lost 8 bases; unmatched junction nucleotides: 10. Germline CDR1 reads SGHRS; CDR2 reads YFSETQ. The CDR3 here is CASSLALGQFEEAFF. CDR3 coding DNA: TGCGCCAGCAGCTTGGCCTTGGGACAGTTCGAAGAAGCTTTCTTT.

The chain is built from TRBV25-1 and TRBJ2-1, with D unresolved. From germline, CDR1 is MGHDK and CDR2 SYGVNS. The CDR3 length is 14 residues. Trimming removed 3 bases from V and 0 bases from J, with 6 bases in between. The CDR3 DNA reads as TGTGCCAGCAGTGAGTGGAGCTCCTACAATGAGCAGTTCTTC. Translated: CASSEWSSYNEQFF.

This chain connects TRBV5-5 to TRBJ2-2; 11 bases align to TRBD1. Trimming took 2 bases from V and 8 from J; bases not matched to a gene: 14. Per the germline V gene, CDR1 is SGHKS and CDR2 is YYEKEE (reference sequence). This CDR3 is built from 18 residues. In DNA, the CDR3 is TGTGCCAGCAGCTTAGCAGCTCCGGGACAGGGGGGAACAGGGGAGCTGTTTTTT. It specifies CASSLAAPGQGGTGELFF.

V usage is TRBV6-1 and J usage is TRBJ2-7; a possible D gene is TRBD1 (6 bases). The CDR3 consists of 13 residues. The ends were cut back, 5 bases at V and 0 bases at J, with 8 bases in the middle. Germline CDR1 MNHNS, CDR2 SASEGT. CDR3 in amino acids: CASSQGSSYEQYF. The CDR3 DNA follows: TGTGCCAGCAGTCAGGGGAGCTCCTACGAGCAGTACTTC.